The source of this TCR beta chain is a study of T-cell reconstitution after alpha-beta-depleted transplantation in children. Study-level points and caveats: Surviving recipient T cells and thymic progenitors underlay high day-60 TCRbeta diversity in some patients. Fresh T-cell production supplied most of the T-cell counts and diversity seen one year after transplant. Alpha-beta T cells present about two months after transplant were reported to originate from several hundred expanded graft clones.

This clonotype was seen ten or more times. Its antigen is undetermined. A TCRbeta library incorporating unique molecular identifiers was prepared. TCRdb redid the calling of the PCR reads with MiXCR, one entry per CDR3 protein. Of about 280,000 distinct CDR3 sequences in the sample, 11% were seen once. V was clipped by 2 bases and J by 1 base, with 15 bases between them. The germline gives CDR1 SGHRS, CDR2 YFSETQ. The CDR3 is made up of 16 amino acids. The chain employs TRBV5-1 and TRBJ1-1; a weak D match, TRBD1 (6 bases). The clonotype was recovered from a male patient between 2 and 15 years old who had a stem cell transplant for chronic granulomatous disease, so the T cells may come from the graft donor. This specimen consisted of peripheral blood, obtained 180 days after TCRalphabeta/CD19-depleted stem cell transplant. The CDR3 region is CASSFTPGVPNTEAFF. The CDR3 DNA reads TGCGCCAGCAGCTTTACTCCAGGGGTCCCGAACACTGAAGCTTTCTTT.